The present entry profiles one TCR beta chain with its context. Its antigen is unknown. This sample was included in a study of CD8 T cells in ankylosing spondylitis. CDR1 and CDR2 from the germline V gene are SGHAT and FQNNGV. V gave up 1 base and J gave up 16 bases; unmatched junction bases: 24. This CDR3 has 18 residues. Each TCR beta library was made by quantitative 5'-RACE that incorporated molecular barcodes. In TCRdb, the 5' RACE reads were re-called with MiXCR into one record per CDR3 protein. The table records fewer than 450,000 distinct CDR3 sequences, more than 15% of them present only once. General study findings and limits: Disease-linked clones were CD8+ and relatively rare in peripheral blood. Ankylosing spondylitis blood appeared to carry a characteristic TCR beta motif of roughly 8 highly homologous variants. Previously reported in reactive arthritis synovial fluid and blood were some of the motif variants. Reportedly, significant enrichment of disease-linked clones occurred in matched ankylosing spondylitis synovial fluid.

This chain uses TRBV11-2 with TRBJ2-1; the match to TRBD1 covers 8 bases. Material: blood, either unsorted or a sorted T cell fraction (not recorded which). The source of this sequence is a male donor with ankylosing spondylitis. The CDR3 sequence: CASSLGTGSTVNIQIRFF. CDR3 sequence (DNA): TGTGCCAGCAGCTTAGGGACAGGGAGCACGGTAAACATCCAGATAAGATTCTTC.